The T cell receptor (beta chain) described here comes from a study of control samples from healthy donors and cancer patients. V was pared by 5 bases and J by 5 bases, with 8 bases of the junction left unmatched. There are 15 residues in the CDR3. Germline V lookup: CDR1 SGHTA, CDR2 FQGNSA. Clones were read by immunoSEQ multiplex PCR, and TCRdb kept only the in-frame ones, dropping some. The sample includes 60,000 to 95,000 clones, 84% of them seen just once. The sequence was obtained from a man aged 50-59 years in good health. Material for sequencing was blood. The chain joins TRBV7-2 to TRBJ2-5, with TRBD1 matching over 10 bases. The CDR3 here is CASSPKTGGYETQYF. The CDR3 nucleotides read TGTGCCAGCAGCCCGAAGACAGGGGGCTATGAGACCCAGTACTTC.